This TCR beta chain was captured by sequencing in a study of control samples from healthy donors and cancer patients. The method was immunoSEQ multiplex PCR; TCRdb's version includes in-frame clones alone and lacks a portion of them. The repertoire has about 53,000 clones, roughly 90% of them found once; the top ten carry 11% to 15%. The CDR3 covers 15 residues. Trimming took 2 bases from V and 3 from J, leaving 14 bases between them. Germline V CDR1 and CDR2: SGHTA, FQGTGA. Material for sequencing was PBMCs. V and J are TRBV7-3 and TRBJ2-7; the D is unclear. This TCR was recovered from a man in his fifties or sixties with head and neck cancer. The CDR3 DNA follows: TGTGCCAGCAGCTTAGCTATTACTGAGCTCTACGAGCAGTACTTC. Its protein is CASSLAITELYEQYF.